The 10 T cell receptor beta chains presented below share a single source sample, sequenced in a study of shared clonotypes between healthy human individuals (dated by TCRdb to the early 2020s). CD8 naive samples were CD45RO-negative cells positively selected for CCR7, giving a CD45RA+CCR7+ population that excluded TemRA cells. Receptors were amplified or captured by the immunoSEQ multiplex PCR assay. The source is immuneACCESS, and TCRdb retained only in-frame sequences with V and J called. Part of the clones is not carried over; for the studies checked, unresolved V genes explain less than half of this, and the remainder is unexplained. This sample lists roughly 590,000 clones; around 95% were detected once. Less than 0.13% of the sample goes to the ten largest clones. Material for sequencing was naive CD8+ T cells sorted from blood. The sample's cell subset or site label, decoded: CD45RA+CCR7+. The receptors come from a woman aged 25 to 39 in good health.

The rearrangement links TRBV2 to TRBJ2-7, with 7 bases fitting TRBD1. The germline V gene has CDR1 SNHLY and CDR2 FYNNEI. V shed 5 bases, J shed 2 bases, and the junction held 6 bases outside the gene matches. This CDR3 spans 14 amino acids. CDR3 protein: CASSKRQGPYEQYF. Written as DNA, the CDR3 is TGTGCCAGCAGTAAGCGACAGGGACCCTACGAGCAGTACTTC.

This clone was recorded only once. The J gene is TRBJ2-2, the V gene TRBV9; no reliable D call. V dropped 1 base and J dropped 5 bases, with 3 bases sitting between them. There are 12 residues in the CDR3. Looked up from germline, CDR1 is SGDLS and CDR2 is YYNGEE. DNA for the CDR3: TGTGCCAGCAGCGTATTTACCGGGGAGCTGTTTTTT. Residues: CASSVFTGELFF.

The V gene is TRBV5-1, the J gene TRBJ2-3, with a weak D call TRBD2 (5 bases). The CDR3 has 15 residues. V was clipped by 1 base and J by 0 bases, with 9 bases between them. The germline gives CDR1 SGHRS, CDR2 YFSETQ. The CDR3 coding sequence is TGCGCCAGCAGCTTGATGGGCGGGAGCACAGATACGCAGTATTTT. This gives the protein CASSLMGGSTDTQYF.

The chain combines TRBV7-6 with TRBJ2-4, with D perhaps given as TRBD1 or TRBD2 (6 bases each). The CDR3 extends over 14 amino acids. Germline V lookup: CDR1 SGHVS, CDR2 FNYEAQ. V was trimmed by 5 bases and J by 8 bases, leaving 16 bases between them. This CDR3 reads CASSRALEGDIQYF. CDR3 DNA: TGTGCCAGCAGCCGTGCCCTGGAGGGGGACATTCAGTACTTC.

The CDR3 is CASSLGDTYTGELFF. The CDR3 coding sequence is TGCGCCAGCAGTTTAGGGGACACGTACACCGGGGAGCTGTTTTTT. V gene TRBV10-1 combines with J gene TRBJ2-2; TRBD1 is a possible D gene (6 bases). The CDR3 contains 15 residues. The germline V and J ends were trimmed by 5 bases and 3 bases, with 13 bases remaining between them. Germline V gene data show CDR1 as WNHNN and CDR2 as SYGVQD (reference sequence).

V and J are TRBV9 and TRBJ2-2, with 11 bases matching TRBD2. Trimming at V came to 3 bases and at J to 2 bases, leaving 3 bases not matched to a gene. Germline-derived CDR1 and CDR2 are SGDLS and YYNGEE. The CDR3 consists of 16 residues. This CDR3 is CASSGTSGSNTGELFF. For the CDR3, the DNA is TGTGCCAGCAGCGGAACTAGCGGGAGTAACACCGGGGAGCTGTTTTTT.

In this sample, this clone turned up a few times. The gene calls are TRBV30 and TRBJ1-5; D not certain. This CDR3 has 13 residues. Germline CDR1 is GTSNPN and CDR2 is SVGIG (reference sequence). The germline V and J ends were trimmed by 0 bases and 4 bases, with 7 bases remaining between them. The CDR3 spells CAWSVGDNQPQHF. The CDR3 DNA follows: TGTGCCTGGAGTGTAGGTGATAATCAGCCCCAGCATTTT.

The CDR3 DNA sequence: TGTGCCAGCAGTAATTGGGACAGCTACGAGCAGTACTTC. It codes for CASSNWDSYEQYF. The chain employs TRBV6-1 and TRBJ2-7; 7 bases match TRBD1. Germline CDR1 and CDR2: MNHNS and SASEGT. The J segment lost 3 bases and the V segment lost 5 bases, leaving 4 bases of the junction unmatched. The CDR3 contains 13 residues.

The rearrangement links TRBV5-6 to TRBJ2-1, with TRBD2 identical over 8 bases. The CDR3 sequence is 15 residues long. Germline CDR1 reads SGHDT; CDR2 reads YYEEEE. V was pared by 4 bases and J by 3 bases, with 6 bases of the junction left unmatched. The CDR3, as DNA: TGTGCCAGCAGCATCTCAGCGGGAGTCTACAATGAGCAGTTCTTC. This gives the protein CASSISAGVYNEQFF.

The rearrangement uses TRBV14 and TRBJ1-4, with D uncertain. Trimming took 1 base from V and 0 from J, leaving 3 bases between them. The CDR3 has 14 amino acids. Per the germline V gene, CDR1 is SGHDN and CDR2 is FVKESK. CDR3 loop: CASSQGPTNEKLFF. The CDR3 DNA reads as TGTGCCAGCAGCCAAGGTCCAACTAATGAAAAACTGTTTTTT.